The clone carrying this TCR beta chain showed up just once. Its antigen is undetermined. The data stem from a study of Ad26.COV2.S vaccination and SARS-CoV-2 variants. Study-wide points: From the TCR breadth and depth analyses, total T cell responses may have been underestimated. It was reported that spike-specific CD8+ and CD4+ T cell responses were substantially broad after vaccination.

Data came from immunoSEQ multiplex PCR; TCRdb stores just in-frame clones and leaves some out. In the table there are 440,000 or so clones, roughly 87% of which are singletons. Regarding treatment: roughly 18 received Ad26.COV2.S at low or high dose, single or two shots; about 5 received placebo; per-sample allocation not given. Specimens were obtained on day 63 following the first vaccine or placebo injection. There are 16 residues in the CDR3. V shed 3 bases and J shed 0 bases, with 11 bases lying between them. Germline V gives CDR1 MDHEN, CDR2 SYDVKM. The sample here was peripheral blood, taken in a trial of Ad26.COV2.S vaccine versus placebo. The chain has TRBV28 and TRBJ2-2; possibly TRBD2 for D (6 bases). The receptor was derived from a person aged 18-60 years who received the Ad26.COV2.S COVID-19 vaccine or a placebo. CDR3: CASSLLPSANTGELFF. CDR3 sequence (DNA): TGTGCCAGCAGTTTGCTCCCTAGCGCGAACACCGGGGAGCTGTTTTTT.